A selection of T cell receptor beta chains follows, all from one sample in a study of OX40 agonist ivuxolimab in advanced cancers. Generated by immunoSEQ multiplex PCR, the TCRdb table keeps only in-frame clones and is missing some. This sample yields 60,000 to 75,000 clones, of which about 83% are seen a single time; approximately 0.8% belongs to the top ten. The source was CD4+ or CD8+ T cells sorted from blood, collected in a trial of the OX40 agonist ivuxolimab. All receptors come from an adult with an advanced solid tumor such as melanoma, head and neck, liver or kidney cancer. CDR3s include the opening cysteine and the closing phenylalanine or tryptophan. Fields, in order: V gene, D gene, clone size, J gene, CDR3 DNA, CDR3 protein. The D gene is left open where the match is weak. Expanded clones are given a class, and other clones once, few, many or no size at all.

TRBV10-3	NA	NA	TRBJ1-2	TGTGCCACGGGGCGGCTGGACTATGGCTACACCTTC	CATGRLDYGYTF
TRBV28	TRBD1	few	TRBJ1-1	TGTGCCAGCAGCTTATTGGACAGGGGGAACACTGAAGCTTTCTTT	CASSLLDRGNTEAFF
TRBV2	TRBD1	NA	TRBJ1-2	TGTGCCAGCAGTGAACGGACAGGGATTAGCTATGGCTACACCTTC	CASSERTGISYGYTF
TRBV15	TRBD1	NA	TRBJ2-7	TGTGCCACCAGCAGAGATTGGGCCGGGACAGGGGACTACGAGCAGTACTTC	CATSRDWAGTGDYEQYF
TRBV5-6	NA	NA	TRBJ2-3	TGTGCCAGCAGCTCGACAAGATCTAGCACAGATACGCAGTATTTT	CASSSTRSSTDTQYF
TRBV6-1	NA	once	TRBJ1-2	TGTCACGTCGGGGCGCTTGGCTATGGCTACACCTTC	CHVGALGYGYTF
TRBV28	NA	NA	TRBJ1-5	TGTGCCAGCAGCTCCCCTGAAGGGAGGGCACAGCCCCAGCATTTT	CASSSPEGRAQPQHF
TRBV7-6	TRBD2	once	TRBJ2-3	TGTGCCAGCAGCCTTGGACTAGCTGGAGATACGCAGTATTTT	CASSLGLAGDTQYF
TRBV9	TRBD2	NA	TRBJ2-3	TGTGCCAGCAGCCCCCCAGCGGGAGTAGATACGCAGTATTTT	CASSPPAGVDTQYF
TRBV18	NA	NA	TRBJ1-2	TGTGCCAGCTCACCACCGAGTAGGGATGGCTACACCTTC	CASSPPSRDGYTF
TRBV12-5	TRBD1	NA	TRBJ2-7	TGTGCTAGTGGCAGGGACAGGGGCTACGAGCAGTACTTC	CASGRDRGYEQYF
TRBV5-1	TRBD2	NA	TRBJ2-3	TGCGCCAGCGCGGGACTAGAGGCGGATACGCAGTATTTT	CASAGLEADTQYF
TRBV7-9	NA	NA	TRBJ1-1	TGTGCCAGCAGCCCTCTCGGGGGCGCTTTCTTT	CASSPLGGAFF
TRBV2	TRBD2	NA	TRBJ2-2	TGTGCCAGCAGTGGGACTAGCGGGAGTGGCGGGGAGCTGTTTTTT	CASSGTSGSGGELFF
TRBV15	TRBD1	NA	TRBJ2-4	TGTGCCACCAGCAGAGAGGGGGACAGGGGATACATTCAGTACTTC	CATSREGDRGYIQYF
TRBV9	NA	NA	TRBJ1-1	TGTGCCAGCAGCGTAGAAGGGGGGACTGAAGCTTTCTTT	CASSVEGGTEAFF
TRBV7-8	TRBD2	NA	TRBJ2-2	TGTGCCAGCAGCTCCTCCCGCGGGGGTCTTGCGGGAACCGGGGAGCTGTTTTTT	CASSSSRGGLAGTGELFF
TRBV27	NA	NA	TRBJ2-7	TGTGCCAGCAGTCCCCAGGGACTCTCCTACGAGCAGTACTTC	CASSPQGLSYEQYF
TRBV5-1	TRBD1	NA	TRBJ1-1	TGCGCCAGCAGCAGCGGACAGGGGAGGACTGAAGCTTTCTTT	CASSSGQGRTEAFF
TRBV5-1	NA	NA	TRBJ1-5	TGCGCCAGCAGCTCCACAGGGAATAGCAATCAGCCCCAGCATTTT	CASSSTGNSNQPQHF
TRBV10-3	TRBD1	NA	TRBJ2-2	TGTGCCATCAGTGGAGGACAGGGAAACACCGGGGAGCTGTTTTTT	CAISGGQGNTGELFF
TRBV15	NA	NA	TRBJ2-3	TGTGCCACCAGCAGATCCCCCCTAGCGGGCAGGGGGAAGGATACGCAGTATTTT	CATSRSPLAGRGKDTQYF
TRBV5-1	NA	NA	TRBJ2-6	TGCGCCAGCAGCTTGGTGGGGGCTTACTCTGGGGCCAACGTCCTGACTTTC	CASSLVGAYSGANVLTF
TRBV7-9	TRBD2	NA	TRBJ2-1	TGTGCCAGCAGCCTGAATCGGGGGGGTAAGTTCTTC	CASSLNRGGKFF
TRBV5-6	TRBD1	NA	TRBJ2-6	TGTGCCAGCAGAGCACAGGGGGCCGGGGCCAACGTCCTGACTTTC	CASRAQGAGANVLTF
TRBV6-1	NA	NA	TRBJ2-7	TGTGCCAGCGGAGGACTGACCGCCTACGAGCAGTACTTC	CASGGLTAYEQYF
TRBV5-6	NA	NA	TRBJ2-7	TGTGCCAGCAGCTTTGATACAGGGCACGAGCAGTACTTC	CASSFDTGHEQYF
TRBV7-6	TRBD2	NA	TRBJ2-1	TGTGCCAGCAGCCCGAGCGGGGCCCCCTACAATGAGCAGTTCTTC	CASSPSGAPYNEQFF
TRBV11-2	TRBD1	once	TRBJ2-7	TGTGCCAGCAGTCAACAGGGGTTAGGCACTTACGAGCAGTACTTC	CASSQQGLGTYEQYF
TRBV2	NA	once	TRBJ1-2	TGTGCCAGCAGTGAACAGGGTAACTATGGCTACACCTTC	CASSEQGNYGYTF
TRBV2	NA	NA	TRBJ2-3	TGTGCCAGCAGTCGCAGCGGGACAGTTGACACAGATACGCAGTATTTT	CASSRSGTVDTDTQYF
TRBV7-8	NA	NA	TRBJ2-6	TGTGCCAGCAGCTTAGTGGCTGGGGCCAACGTCCTGACTTTC	CASSLVAGANVLTF
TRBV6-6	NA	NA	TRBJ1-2	TGTGCCAGCAGCCACAACTATGGCTACACCTTC	CASSHNYGYTF
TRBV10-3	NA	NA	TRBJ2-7	TGTGCCATCATGGACGGAGGCTCCTACGAGCAGTACTTC	CAIMDGGSYEQYF
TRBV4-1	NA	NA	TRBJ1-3	TGCGCCAGCAGCAAGGGGTGGGGGAATGGAAACACCATATATTTT	CASSKGWGNGNTIYF
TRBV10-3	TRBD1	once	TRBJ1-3	TGTGCCACTGGGACAGGGAATCGGATGGGTAACACCATATATTTT	CATGTGNRMGNTIYF
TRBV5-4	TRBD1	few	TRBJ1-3	TGTGCCAGCAGCGCCACAGGGGGCCTCTCTGGAAACACCATATATTTT	CASSATGGLSGNTIYF
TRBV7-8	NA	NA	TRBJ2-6	TGTGCCAGCAGCTTAGGGGACCTTCAGAACTCTGGGGCCAACGTCCTGACTTTC	CASSLGDLQNSGANVLTF
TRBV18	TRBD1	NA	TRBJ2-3	TGTGCCAGCTCACTACGACAGGGCAGCACAGATACGCAGTATTTT	CASSLRQGSTDTQYF
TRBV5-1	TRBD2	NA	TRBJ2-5	TGCGCCAGCAGCTTGGCCGGTTCTAGCGGAGGAGAGACCCAGTACTTC	CASSLAGSSGGETQYF
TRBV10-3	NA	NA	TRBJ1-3	TGTGCCATCAGTGATGGGGGGCTCTTGGGAGGAAACACCATATATTTT	CAISDGGLLGGNTIYF
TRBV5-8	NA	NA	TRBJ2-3	TGTGCCAGCAGCTTGCAGTCCCTGACCGATACGCAGTATTTT	CASSLQSLTDTQYF
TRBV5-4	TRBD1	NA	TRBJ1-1	TGTGCCAGCAGCAACCTTGGACAGGGGGTCACTGAAGCTTTCTTT	CASSNLGQGVTEAFF
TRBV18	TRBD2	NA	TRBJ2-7	TGTGCCAGCTCACCAGCAGGGACTAGCTACGAGCAGTACTTC	CASSPAGTSYEQYF